This T cell receptor (beta chain) was found in a study of neurological immune-mediated disorders. Study results and caveats: Healthy controls had more TCR clonal expansion than multiple sclerosis, which showed the least, whereas HTLV-1-associated myelopathy showed the most.

The making of cDNA relied on 5'RACE with 10-nucleotide random UMIs. Every sequencing run generated over 160 million TCR-beta sequences from 15-18 subjects. Via MiXCR, TCRdb re-called the 5' RACE reads, giving one row per CDR3 protein. Of around 90,000 distinct CDR3 sequences detected, roughly 13% appear once; the ten largest clones hold about 4.6%. The sample's time point: longitudinal time-point 2. V shed 4 bases and J shed 7 bases, with 14 bases lying between them. Looked up from germline, CDR1 is SGHRS and CDR2 is YFSETQ. The CDR3 runs to 14 residues. This clonotype showed up many times. The antigen is not known.

The sample taken for sequencing was PBMCs. The chain links TRBV5-1 to TRBJ2-2, with TRBD2 as a possible D gene (6 bases). The sequence was collected from a female donor with HTLV-1-associated myelopathy (HAM/TSP). CDR3 residues: CASSPGLIDGELFF. CDR3 DNA sequence: TGCGCCAGCAGCCCTGGACTAATCGACGGGGAGCTGTTTTTT.